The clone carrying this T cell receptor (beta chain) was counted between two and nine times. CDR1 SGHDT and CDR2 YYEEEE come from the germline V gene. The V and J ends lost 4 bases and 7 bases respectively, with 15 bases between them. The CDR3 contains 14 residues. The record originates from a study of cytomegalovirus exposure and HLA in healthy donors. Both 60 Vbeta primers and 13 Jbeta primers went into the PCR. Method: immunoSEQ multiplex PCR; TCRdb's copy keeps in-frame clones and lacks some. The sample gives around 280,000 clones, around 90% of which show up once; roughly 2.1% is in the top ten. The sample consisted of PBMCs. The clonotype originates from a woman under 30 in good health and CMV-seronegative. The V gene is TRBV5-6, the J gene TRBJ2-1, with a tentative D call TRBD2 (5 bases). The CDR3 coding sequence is TGTGCCAGCAGCACGGCGGGCTACCGTAATGAGCAGTTCTTC. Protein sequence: CASSTAGYRNEQFF.